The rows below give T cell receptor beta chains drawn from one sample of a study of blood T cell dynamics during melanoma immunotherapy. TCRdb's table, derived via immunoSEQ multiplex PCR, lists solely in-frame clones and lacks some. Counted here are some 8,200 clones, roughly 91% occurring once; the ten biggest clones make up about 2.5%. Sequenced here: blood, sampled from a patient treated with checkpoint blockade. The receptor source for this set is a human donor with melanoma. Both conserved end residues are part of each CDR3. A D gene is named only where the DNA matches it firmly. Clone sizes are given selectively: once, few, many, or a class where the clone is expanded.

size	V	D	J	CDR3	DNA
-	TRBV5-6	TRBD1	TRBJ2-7	CASSWDRDEQYF	TGTGCCAGCAGCTGGGACAGGGACGAGCAGTACTTC
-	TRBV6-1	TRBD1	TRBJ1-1	CASSGRQGRTEAFF	TGTGCCAGCAGTGGCCGACAGGGGAGGACTGAAGCTTTCTTT
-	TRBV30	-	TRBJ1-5	CAWSEGGHQPQHF	TGTGCCTGGAGTGAAGGGGGTCATCAGCCCCAGCATTTT
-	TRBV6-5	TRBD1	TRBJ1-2	CASSAYQGGYGYTF	TGTGCCAGCAGTGCATATCAGGGGGGCTATGGCTACACCTTC
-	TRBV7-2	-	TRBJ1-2	CASSLGTHVILF	TGTGCCAGCAGCTTAGGGACCCACGTCATCCTCTTC
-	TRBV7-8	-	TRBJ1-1	CASSPGPNTEAFF	TGTGCCAGCAGCCCGGGACCGAACACTGAAGCTTTCTTT
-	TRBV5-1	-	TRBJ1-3	CASSLGRLWDTIYF	TGCGCCAGCAGCTTGGGACGGCTGTGGGACACCATATATTTT
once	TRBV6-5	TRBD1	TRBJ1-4	CASRSTGGAFEKLFF	TGTGCCAGCAGATCAACAGGGGGCGCATTTGAAAAACTGTTTTTT
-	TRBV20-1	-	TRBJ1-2	CSLSGYRGYTF	TGCAGCCTAAGTGGCTATCGTGGCTACACCTTC
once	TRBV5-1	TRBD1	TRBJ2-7	CASSSGQNYEQYF	TGCGCCAGCAGCTCGGGACAGAACTACGAGCAGTACTTC
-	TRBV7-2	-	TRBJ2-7	CASSHITTGTYEQYF	TGTGCCAGCAGCCATATCACGACAGGCACCTACGAGCAGTACTTC
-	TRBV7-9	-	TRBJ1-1	CASSSRGGNTEAFF	TGTGCCAGCAGTTCTCGGGGAGGGAACACTGAAGCTTTCTTT
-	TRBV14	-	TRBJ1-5	CASSPQGFNQPQHF	TGTGCCAGCAGCCCCCAGGGCTTCAATCAGCCCCAGCATTTT
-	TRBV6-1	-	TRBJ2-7	CASSGLREWSDEQYF	TGTGCCAGCAGTGGGCTCCGGGAGTGGAGTGACGAGCAGTACTTC
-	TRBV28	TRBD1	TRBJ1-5	CASRSSTGYYQPQHF	TGTGCCAGCAGGAGCTCGACAGGGTATTATCAGCCCCAGCATTTT
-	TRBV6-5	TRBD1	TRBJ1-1	CASRPTGDLIEAFF	TGTGCCAGCAGGCCGACAGGGGATCTCATTGAAGCTTTCTTT
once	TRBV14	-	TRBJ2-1	CASSLRVSGWGEQFF	TGTGCCAGCAGCCTCCGGGTCTCGGGGTGGGGTGAGCAGTTCTTC
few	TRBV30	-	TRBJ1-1	CAWRTDGNTEAFF	TGTGCCTGGAGGACAGACGGGAACACTGAAGCTTTCTTT
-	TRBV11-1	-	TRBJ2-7	CASSSTGSFSYEQYF	TGTGCCAGCAGCTCGACAGGTTCCTTCTCCTACGAGCAGTACTTC
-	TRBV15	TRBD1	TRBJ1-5	CATSLRGRGIQPQHF	TGTGCCACCAGCTTGCGGGGCAGGGGGATTCAGCCCCAGCATTTT
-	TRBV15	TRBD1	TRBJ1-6	CATSGGQGDSPLHF	TGTGCCACCAGCGGAGGACAGGGGGACTCACCCCTCCACTTT
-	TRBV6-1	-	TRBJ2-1	CASLKKNNEQFF	TGTGCCAGCCTAAAAAAGAACAATGAGCAGTTCTTC
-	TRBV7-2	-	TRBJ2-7	CASSSPMRLPAQYF	TGTGCCAGCAGCTCGCCCATGAGACTCCCGGCCCAGTACTTC
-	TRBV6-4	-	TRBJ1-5	CASSSRGGRNQPQHF	TGTGCCAGCAGTTCGAGAGGGGGGAGAAATCAGCCCCAGCATTTT
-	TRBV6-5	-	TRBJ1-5	CASRGLSPDQPQHF	TGTGCCAGCAGGGGACTGTCTCCGGATCAGCCCCAGCATTTT
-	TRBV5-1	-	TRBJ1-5	CASSLEGVGSNQPQHF	TGCGCCAGCAGCTTGGAGGGGGTGGGTAGCAATCAGCCCCAGCATTTT
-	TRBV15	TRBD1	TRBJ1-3	CATSSYETGTGNTIYF	TGTGCCACCAGCAGCTACGAGACAGGGACAGGAAACACCATATATTTT
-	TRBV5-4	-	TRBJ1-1	CASSQETGRQTEAFF	TGTGCCAGCAGCCAAGAAACCGGTCGGCAGACTGAAGCTTTCTTT
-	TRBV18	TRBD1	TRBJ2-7	CASSPDRAMAEQYF	TGTGCCAGCTCACCGGACAGGGCGATGGCCGAGCAGTACTTC
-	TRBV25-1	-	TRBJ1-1	CASRPGQNTEAFF	TGTGCCAGCAGGCCGGGACAAAACACTGAAGCTTTCTTT
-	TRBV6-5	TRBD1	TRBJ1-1	CASSYGTGSAFF	TGTGCCAGCAGTTACGGGACAGGGTCGGCTTTCTTT
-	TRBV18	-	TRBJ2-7	CASSPQPGPYEQYF	TGTGCCAGCTCACCACAGCCAGGTCCCTACGAGCAGTACTTC